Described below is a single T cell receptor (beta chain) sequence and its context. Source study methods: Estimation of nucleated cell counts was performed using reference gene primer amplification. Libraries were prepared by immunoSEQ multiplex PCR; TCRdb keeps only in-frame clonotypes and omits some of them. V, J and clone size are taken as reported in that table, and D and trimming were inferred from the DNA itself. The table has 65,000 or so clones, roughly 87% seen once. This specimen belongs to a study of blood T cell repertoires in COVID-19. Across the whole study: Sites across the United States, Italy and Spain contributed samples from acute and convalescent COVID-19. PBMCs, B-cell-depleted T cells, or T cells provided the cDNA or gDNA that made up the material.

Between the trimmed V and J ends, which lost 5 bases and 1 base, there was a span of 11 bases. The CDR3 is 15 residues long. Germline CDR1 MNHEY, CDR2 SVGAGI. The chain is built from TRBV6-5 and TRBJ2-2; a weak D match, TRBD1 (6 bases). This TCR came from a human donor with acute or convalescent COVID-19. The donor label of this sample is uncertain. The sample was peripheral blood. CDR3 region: CASSPDSRNTGELFF. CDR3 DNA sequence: TGTGCCAGCAGTCCGGACAGCAGGAACACCGGGGAGCTGTTTTTT.